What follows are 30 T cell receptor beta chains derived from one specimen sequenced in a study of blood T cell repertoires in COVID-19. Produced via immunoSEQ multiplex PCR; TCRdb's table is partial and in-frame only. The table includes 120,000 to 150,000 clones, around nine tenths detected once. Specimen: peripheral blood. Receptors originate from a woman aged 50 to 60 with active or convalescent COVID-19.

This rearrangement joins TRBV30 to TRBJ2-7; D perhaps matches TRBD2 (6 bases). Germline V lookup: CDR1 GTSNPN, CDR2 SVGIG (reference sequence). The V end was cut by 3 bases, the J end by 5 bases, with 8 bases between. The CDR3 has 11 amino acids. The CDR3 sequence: CAWRAGHEQYF. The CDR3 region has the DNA TGTGCCTGGAGAGCGGGCCACGAGCAGTACTTC.

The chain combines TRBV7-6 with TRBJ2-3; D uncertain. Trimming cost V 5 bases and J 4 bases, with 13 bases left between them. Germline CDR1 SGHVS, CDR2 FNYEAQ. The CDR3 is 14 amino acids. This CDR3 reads CASSLTVPADTQYF. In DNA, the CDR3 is TGTGCCAGCAGCCTCACGGTTCCGGCAGATACGCAGTATTTT.

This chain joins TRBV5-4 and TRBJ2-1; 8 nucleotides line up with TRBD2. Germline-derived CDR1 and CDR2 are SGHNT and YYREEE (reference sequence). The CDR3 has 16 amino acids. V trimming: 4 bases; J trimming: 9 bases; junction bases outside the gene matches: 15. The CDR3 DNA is TGTGCCAGCAGCAAGACCGGGACTAGGGCCGTGGGTGAGCAGTTCTTC. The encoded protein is CASSKTGTRAVGEQFF.

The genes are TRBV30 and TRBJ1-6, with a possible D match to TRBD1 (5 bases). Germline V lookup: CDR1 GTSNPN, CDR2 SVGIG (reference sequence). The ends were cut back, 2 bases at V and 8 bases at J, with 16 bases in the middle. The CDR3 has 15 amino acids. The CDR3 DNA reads TGTGCCTGGAGTACGGGCCTGGGGCAGGATTCACCCCTCCACTTT. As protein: CAWSTGLGQDSPLHF.

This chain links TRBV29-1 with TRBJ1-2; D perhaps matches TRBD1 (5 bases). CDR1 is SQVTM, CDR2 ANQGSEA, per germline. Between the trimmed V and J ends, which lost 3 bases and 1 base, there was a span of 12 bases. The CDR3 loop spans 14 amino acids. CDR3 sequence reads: CSVEGGGINYGYTF. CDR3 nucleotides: TGCAGCGTTGAGGGGGGAGGGATTAACTATGGCTACACCTTC.

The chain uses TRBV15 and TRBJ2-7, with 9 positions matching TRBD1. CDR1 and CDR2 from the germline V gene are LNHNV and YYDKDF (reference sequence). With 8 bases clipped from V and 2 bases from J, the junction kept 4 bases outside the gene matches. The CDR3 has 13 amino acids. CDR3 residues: CATGTGSPYEQYF. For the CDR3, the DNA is TGTGCCACCGGGACAGGGAGTCCCTACGAGCAGTACTTC.

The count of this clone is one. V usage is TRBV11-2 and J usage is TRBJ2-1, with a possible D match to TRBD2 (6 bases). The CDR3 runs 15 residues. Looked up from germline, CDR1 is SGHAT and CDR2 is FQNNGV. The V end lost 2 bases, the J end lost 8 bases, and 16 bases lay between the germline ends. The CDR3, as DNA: TGTGCCAGCAGCTTATTTCTTGCGGGGTTGGATGAGCAGTTCTTC. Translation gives CASSLFLAGLDEQFF.

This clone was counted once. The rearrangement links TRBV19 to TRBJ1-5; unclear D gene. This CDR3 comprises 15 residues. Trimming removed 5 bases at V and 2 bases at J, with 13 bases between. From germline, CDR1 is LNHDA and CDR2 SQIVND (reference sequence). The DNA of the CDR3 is TGTGCCAGTAGTCTTGAGGTCCGCGGCAATCAGCCCCAGCATTTT. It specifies CASSLEVRGNQPQHF.

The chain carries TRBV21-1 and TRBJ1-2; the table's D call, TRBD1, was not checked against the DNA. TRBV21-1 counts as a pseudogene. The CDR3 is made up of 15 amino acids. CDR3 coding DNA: TGTGCCAGCAGCAAAGTCGCAGGTTTAGTTCGGGGCTACACCTTC. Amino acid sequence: CASSKVAGLVRGYTF.

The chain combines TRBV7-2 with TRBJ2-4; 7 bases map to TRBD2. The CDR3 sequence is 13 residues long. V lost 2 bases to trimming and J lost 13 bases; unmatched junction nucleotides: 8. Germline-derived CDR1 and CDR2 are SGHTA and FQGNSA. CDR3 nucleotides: TGTGCCAGCAGCTTACGTTCGGGGGAGGGGCAGTACTTC. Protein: CASSLRSGEGQYF.

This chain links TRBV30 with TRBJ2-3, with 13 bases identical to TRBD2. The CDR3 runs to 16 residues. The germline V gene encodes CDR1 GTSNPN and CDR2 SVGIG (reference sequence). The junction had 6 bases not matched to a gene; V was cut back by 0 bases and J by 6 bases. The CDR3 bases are TGTGCCTGGAGTGTAAGAACTAGCGGGGGGGTGGATACGCAGTATTTT. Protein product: CAWSVRTSGGVDTQYF.

CDR3: CASSPDINPGLSDGYTF. CDR3 nucleotide sequence: TGTGCCAGCTCACCGGACATAAATCCGGGACTCTCGGATGGCTACACCTTC. This rearrangement joins TRBV18 to TRBJ1-2, with a weak D call TRBD1 (5 bases). Deletions cut 3 bases from V and 6 bases from J, with 23 bases between. Germline CDR1 and CDR2: KGHSH and LQKENI. There are 17 residues in the CDR3.

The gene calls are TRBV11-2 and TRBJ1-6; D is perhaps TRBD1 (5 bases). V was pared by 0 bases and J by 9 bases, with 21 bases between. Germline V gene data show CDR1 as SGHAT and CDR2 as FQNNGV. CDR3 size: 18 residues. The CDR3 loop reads CASSLDVPGGVRSSPLHF. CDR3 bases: TGTGCCAGCAGCTTAGATGTGCCAGGAGGGGTACGGAGTTCACCCCTCCACTTT.

For the CDR3, the DNA is TGTGCCAGCAGTTTAGCAGGGCAAGATCAGCCCCAGCATTTT. Encoded protein: CASSLAGQDQPQHF. V is TRBV6-2 or TRBV6-3 and J is TRBJ1-5; TRBD1 might be the D (5 bases). V was clipped by 4 bases and J by 5 bases, with 12 bases between them. CDR1 is MNHEY and CDR2 is SVGEGT in the germline V gene. This CDR3 contains 14 residues.

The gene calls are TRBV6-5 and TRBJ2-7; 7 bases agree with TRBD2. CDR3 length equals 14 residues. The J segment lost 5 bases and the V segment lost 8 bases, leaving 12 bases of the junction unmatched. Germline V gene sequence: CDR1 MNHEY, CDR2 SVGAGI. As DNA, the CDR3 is TGTGCCAGCCACCCCCCCGGGGAGGGGAACGAGCAGTACTTC. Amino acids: CASHPPGEGNEQYF.

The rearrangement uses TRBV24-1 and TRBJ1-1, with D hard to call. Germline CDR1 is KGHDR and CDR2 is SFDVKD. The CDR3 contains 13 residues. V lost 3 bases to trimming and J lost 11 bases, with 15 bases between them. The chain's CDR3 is CATSDPWTSAAFF. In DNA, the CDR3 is TGTGCCACCAGTGATCCCTGGACTTCGGCGGCTTTCTTT.

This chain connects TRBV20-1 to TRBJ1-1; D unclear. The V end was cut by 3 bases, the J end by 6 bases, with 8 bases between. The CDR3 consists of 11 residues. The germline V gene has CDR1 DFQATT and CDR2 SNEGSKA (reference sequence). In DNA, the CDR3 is TGCAGTGCTAGGTGGCAGGCTGAAGCTTTCTTT. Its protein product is CSARWQAEAFF.

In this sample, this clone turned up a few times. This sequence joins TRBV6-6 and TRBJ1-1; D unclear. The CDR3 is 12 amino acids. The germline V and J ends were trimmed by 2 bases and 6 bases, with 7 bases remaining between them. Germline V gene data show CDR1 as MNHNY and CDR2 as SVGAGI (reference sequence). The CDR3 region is CASSYERAEAFF. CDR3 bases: TGTGCCAGCAGTTACGAGAGGGCTGAAGCTTTCTTT.

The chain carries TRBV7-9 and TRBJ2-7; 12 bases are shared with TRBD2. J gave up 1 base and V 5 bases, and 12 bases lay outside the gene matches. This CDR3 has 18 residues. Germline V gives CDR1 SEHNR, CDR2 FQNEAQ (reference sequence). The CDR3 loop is CASSGRLAGGPTSYEQYF. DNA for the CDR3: TGTGCCAGCAGCGGTCGGCTAGCGGGAGGGCCGACATCCTACGAGCAGTACTTC.

CDR3 protein: CASSSTAYWEAFF. The DNA of the CDR3 is TGTGCCAGCAGTTCGACAGCTTACTGGGAAGCTTTCTTT. The chain is built from TRBV28 and TRBJ1-1, with D possibly TRBD1 on 5 matching bases. V shed 4 bases and J shed 8 bases, with 14 bases lying between them. This CDR3 is built from 13 residues. Germline CDR1 MDHEN, CDR2 SYDVKM.

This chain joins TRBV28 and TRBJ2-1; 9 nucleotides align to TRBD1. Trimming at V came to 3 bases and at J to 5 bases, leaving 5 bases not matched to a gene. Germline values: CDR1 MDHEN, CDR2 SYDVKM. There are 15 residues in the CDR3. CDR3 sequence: CASSLGQGFDNEQFF. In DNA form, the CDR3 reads TGTGCCAGCAGTTTGGGACAGGGATTTGACAATGAGCAGTTCTTC. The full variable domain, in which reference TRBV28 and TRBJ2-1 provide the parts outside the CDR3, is DVKVTQSSRYLVKRTGEKVFLECVQDMDHENMFWYRQDPGLGLRLIYFSYDVKMKEKGDIPEGYSVSREKKERFSLILESASTNQTSMYLCASSLGQGFDNEQFFGPGTRLTVL.

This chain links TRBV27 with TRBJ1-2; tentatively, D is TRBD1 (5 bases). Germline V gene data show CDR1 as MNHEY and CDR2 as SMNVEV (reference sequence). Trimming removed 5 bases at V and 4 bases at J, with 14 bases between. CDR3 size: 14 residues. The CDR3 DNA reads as TGTGCCAGCAGTCCCCAACGGGACTTCTATGGCTACACCTTC. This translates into CASSPQRDFYGYTF.

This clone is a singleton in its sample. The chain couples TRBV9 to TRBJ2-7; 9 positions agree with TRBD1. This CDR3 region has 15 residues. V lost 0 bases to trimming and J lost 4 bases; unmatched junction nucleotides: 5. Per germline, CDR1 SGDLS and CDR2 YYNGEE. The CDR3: CASSVGWGQGYEQYF. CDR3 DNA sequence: TGTGCCAGCAGCGTAGGGTGGGGACAGGGTTACGAGCAGTACTTC.

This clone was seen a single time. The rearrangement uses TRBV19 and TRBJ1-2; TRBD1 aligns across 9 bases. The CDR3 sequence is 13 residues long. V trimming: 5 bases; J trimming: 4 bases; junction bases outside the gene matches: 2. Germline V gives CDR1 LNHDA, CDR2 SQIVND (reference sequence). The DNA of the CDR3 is TGTGCCAGTAGTCGACAGGGGGTCTATGGCTACACCTTC. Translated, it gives CASSRQGVYGYTF.

The CDR3 nucleotides read TGTGCCAGCAGTTCCGGGACAGGGGTCAACGAGCAGTACTTC. Its translation is CASSSGTGVNEQYF. V and J are TRBV6-2 or TRBV6-3 and TRBJ2-7; 10 bases are a match to TRBD1. Germline CDR1 and CDR2: MNHEY and SVGEGT. The length of the CDR3 is 14 residues. Germline trimming cut 4 bases from V and 5 bases from J; bases unmatched to any gene: 5.

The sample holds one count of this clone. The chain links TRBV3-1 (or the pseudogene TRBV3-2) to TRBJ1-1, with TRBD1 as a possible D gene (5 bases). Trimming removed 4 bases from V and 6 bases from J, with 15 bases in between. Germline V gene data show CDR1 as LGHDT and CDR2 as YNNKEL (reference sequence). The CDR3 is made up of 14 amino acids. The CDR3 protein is CASSPDGPGAEAFF. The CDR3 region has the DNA TGTGCCAGCAGCCCCGACGGTCCGGGGGCTGAAGCTTTCTTT.

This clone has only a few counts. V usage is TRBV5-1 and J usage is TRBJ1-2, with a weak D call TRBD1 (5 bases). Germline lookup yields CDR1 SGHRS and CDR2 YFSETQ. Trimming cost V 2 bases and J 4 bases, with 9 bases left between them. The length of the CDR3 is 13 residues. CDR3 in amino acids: CASSLKGAYGYTF. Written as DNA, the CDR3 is TGCGCCAGCAGCTTAAAAGGGGCCTATGGCTACACCTTC.

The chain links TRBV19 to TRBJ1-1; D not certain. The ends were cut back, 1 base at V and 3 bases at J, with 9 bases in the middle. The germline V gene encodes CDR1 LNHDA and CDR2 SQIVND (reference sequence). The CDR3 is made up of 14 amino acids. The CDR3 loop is CASSIGGRDTEAFF. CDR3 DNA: TGTGCCAGTAGTATAGGAGGGCGCGACACTGAAGCTTTCTTT. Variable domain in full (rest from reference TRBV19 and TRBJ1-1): DGGITQSPKYLFRKEGQNVTLSCEQNLNHDAMYWYRQDPGQGLRLIYYSQIVNDFQKGDIAEGYSVSREKKESFPLTVTSAQKNPTAFYLCASSIGGRDTEAFFGQGTRLTVV.

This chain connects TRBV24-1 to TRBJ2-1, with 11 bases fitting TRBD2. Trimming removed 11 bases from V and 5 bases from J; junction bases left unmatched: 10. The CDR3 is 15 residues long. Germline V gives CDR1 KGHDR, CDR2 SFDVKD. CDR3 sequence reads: CASQDRLAGNNEQFF. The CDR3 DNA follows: TGTGCCAGCCAAGATAGACTAGCGGGAAACAATGAGCAGTTCTTC.

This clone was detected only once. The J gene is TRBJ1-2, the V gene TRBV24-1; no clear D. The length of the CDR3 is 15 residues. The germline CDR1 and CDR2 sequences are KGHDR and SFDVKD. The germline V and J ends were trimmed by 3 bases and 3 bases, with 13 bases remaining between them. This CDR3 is CATSDGSGNYYGYTF. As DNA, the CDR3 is TGTGCCACCAGTGATGGGAGCGGGAACTACTATGGCTACACCTTC.